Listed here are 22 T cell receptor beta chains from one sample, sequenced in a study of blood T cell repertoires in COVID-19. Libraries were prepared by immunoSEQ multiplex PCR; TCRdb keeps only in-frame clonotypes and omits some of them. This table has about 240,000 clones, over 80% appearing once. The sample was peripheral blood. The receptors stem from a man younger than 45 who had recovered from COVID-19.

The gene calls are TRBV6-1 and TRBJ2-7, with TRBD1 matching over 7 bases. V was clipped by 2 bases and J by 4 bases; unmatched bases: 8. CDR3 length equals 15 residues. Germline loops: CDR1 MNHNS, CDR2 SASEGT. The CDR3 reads CASSELVQGSYEQYV. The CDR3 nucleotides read TGTGCCAGCAGTGAACTGGTACAGGGGTCTTACGAGCAGTACGTC.

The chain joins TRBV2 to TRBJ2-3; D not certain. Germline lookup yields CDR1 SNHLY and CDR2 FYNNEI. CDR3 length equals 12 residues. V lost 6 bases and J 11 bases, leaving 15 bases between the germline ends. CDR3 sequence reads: CASRIFGEVQYF. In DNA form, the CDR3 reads TGTGCCAGCAGGATTTTCGGAGAAGTGCAGTATTTT.

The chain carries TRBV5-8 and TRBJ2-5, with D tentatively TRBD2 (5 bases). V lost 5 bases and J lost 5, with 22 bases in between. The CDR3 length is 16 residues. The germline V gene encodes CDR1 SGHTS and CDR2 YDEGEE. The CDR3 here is CASSHTLRGFRETQYF. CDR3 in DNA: TGTGCCAGCAGTCATACACTGCGAGGGTTCAGGGAGACCCAGTACTTC.

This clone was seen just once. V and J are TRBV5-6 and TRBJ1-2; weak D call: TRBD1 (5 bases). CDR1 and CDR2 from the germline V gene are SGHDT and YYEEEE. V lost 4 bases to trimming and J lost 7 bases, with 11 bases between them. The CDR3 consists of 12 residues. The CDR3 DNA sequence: TGTGCCAGCAGCCCCGACAGTGCTGGCTACACCTTC. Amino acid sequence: CASSPDSAGYTF.

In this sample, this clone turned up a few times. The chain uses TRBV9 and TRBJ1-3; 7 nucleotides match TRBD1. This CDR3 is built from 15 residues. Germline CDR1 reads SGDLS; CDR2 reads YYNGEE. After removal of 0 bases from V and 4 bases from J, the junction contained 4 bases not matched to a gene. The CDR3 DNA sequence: TGTGCCAGCAGCGTAGAGCCGGGACAGGGAAACACCATATATTTT. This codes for CASSVEPGQGNTIYF.

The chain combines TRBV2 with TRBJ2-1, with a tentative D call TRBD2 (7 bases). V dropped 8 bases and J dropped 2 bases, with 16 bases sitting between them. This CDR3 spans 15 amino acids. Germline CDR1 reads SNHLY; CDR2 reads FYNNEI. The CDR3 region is CASSKEGGPYNEQFF. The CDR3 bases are TGTGCCAGCTCCAAGGAGGGGGGGCCCTACAATGAGCAGTTCTTC.

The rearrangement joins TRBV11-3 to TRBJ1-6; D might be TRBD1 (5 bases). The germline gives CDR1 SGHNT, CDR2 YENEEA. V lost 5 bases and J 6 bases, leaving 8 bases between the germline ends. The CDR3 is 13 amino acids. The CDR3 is CASSKGLNSPLHF. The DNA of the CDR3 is TGTGCCAGCAGCAAGGGGCTTAATTCACCCCTCCACTTT.

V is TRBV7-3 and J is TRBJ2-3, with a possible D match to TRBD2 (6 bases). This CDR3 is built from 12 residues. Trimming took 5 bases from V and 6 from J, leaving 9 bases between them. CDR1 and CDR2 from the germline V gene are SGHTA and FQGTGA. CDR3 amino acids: CASSNRGDTQYF. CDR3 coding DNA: TGTGCCAGCAGCAACCGGGGGGATACGCAGTATTTT.

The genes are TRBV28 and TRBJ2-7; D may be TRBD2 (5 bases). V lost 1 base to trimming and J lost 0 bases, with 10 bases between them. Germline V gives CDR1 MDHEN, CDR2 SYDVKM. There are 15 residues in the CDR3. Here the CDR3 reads CASSLLDGNSYEQYF. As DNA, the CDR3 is TGTGCCAGCAGTTTATTGGACGGGAACTCCTACGAGCAGTACTTC.

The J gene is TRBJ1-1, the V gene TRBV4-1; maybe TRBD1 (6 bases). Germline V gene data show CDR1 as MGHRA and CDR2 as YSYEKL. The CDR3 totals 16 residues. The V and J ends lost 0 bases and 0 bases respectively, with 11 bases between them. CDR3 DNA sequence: TGCGCCAGCAGCCAAGATGGGGGGGGGCTGAACACTGAAGCTTTCTTT. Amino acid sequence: CASSQDGGGLNTEAFF.

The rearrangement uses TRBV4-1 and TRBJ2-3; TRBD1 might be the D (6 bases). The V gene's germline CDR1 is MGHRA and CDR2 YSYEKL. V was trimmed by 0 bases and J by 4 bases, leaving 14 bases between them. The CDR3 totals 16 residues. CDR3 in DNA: TGCGCCAGCAGCCAAGATCGGACAGTAAGGGCAGATACGCAGTATTTT. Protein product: CASSQDRTVRADTQYF.

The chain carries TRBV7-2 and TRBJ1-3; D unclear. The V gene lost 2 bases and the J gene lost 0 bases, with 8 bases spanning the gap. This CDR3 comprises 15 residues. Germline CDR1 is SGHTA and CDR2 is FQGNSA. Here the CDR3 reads CASSLYSSSGNTIYF. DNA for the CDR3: TGTGCCAGCAGCTTATACTCTAGCTCTGGAAACACCATATATTTT.

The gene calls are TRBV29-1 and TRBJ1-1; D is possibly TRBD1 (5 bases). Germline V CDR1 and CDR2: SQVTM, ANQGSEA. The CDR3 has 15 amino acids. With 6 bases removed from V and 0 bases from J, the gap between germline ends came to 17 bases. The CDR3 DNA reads TGCAGCGTCGGGGGGGTACAGAGTGTGAACACTGAAGCTTTCTTT. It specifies CSVGGVQSVNTEAFF.

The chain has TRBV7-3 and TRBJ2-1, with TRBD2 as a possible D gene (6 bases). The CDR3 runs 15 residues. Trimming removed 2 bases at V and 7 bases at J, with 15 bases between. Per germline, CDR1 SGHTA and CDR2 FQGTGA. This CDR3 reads CASSLAGRSGNEQFF. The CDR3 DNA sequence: TGTGCCAGCAGCTTAGCGGGGCGATCGGGGAATGAGCAGTTCTTC.

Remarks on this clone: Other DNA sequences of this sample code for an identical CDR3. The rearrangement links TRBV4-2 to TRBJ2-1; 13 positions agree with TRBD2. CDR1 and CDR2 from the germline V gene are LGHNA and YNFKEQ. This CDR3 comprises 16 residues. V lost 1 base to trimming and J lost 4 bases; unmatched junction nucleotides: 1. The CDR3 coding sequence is TGTGCCAGCAGCCAAGGGACTAGCGGGGGTTACAATGAGCAGTTCTTC. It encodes CASSQGTSGGYNEQFF.

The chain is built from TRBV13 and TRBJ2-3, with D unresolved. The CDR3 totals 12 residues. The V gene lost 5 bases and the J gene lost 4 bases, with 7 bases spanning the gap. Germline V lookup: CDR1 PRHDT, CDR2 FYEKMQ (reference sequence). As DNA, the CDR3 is TGTGCCAGCAGCGAACGAGCAGATACGCAGTATTTT. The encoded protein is CASSERADTQYF.

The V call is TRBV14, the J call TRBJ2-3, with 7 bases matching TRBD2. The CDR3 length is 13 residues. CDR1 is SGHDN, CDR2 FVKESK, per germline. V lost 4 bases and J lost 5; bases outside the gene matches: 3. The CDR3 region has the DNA TGTGCCAGCAGCCGACTAGCTCTAGATACGCAGTATTTT. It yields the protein CASSRLALDTQYF.

As DNA, the CDR3 is TGTGCCAGCAGTATCGGGGGGCGATCCTACAATGAGCAGTTCTTC. Translated: CASSIGGRSYNEQFF. The V call is TRBV7-9, the J call TRBJ2-1; D is perhaps TRBD2 (7 bases). V lost 6 bases and J lost 1, with 13 bases in between. The germline CDR1 and CDR2 sequences are SEHNR and FQNEAQ (reference sequence). The CDR3 spans 15 residues.

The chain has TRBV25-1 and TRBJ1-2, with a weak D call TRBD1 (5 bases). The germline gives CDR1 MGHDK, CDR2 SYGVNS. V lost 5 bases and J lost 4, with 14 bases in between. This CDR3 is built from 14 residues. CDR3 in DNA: TGTGCCAGCAGTCTAGGATTGGGGGGCTATGGCTACACCTTC. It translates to CASSLGLGGYGYTF.

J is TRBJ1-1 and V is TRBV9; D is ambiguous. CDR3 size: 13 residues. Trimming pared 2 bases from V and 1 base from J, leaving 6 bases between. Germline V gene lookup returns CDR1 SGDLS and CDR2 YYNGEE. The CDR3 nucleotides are TGTGCCAGCAGCGTCGACTGGAACACTGAAGCTTTCTTT. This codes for CASSVDWNTEAFF.

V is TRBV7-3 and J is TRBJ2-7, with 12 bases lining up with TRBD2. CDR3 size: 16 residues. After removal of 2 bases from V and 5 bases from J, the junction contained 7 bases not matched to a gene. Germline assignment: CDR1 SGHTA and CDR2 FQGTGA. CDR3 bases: TGTGCCAGCAGCTTAGGGAAGCTAGCGGGGGGGAACGAGCAGTACGTC. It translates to CASSLGKLAGGNEQYV.

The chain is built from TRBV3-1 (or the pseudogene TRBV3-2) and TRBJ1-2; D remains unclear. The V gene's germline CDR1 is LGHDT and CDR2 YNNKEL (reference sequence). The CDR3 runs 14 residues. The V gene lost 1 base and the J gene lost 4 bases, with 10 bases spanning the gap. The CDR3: CASSQAAGTYGYTF. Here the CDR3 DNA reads TGTGCCAGCAGCCAAGCGGCAGGCACCTATGGCTACACCTTC.